These 27 T cell receptor beta chains share one sample of origin, sequenced in a study of a mutant IDH1 vaccine in newly diagnosed glioma. Time point denoted: baseline, week 1 (first vaccination visit). The treatment is: pre-vaccination baseline after standard-of-care therapy. Produced via immunoSEQ multiplex PCR; TCRdb's table is partial and in-frame only. The sample records 70,000 or so clones, 80% to 90% being singletons. Specimen: peripheral blood mononuclear cells (PBMCs), collected from a glioma patient treated with radiotherapy, temozolomide or both. These receptors originate from a woman aged 18-29 years with glioma. Some clones in this sample may be carry-over from other donors' samples.

The chain links TRBV9 to TRBJ2-1; TRBD2 agrees at 8 bases. The CDR3 loop spans 14 amino acids. The germline CDR1 and CDR2 sequences are SGDLS and YYNGEE. V lost 5 bases to trimming and J lost 11 bases; unmatched junction nucleotides: 12. The CDR3 DNA sequence: TGTGCCAGCAGTCCTGCGAGGCGGGAGGACCAGCAGTTCTTC. Translation: CASSPARREDQQFF.

This sequence joins TRBV29-1 and TRBJ1-1; a weak D match, TRBD1 (5 bases). The CDR3 spans 12 residues. The V gene's germline CDR1 is SQVTM and CDR2 ANQGSEA. Deletions cut 8 bases from V and 4 bases from J, with 14 bases between. The CDR3 DNA sequence: TGCAGCTCCCAGGGAGGGTTCACTGAAGCTTTCTTT. It yields the protein CSSQGGFTEAFF. Full variable domain (remainder filled in from reference TRBV29-1 and TRBJ1-1): SAVISQKPSRDICQRGTSLTIQCQVDSQVTMMFWYRQQPGQSLTLIATANQGSEATYESGFVIDKFPISRPNLTFSTLTVSNMSPEDSSIYLCSSQGGFTEAFFGQGTRLTVV.

The V gene is TRBV19, the J gene TRBJ1-2; D not certain. Trimming took 7 bases from V and 8 from J, leaving 23 bases between them. The CDR3 covers 15 residues. Germline V gives CDR1 LNHDA, CDR2 SQIVND (reference sequence). CDR3 amino acids: CASTIGHPLSEGYTF. The CDR3 DNA sequence: TGTGCCAGTACCATTGGGCACCCCCTGTCGGAGGGCTACACCTTC.

This clone appeared a single time. The chain is built from TRBV7-8 and TRBJ1-1, with a tentative D call TRBD1 (6 bases). Trimming removed 3 bases at V and 5 bases at J, with 16 bases between. Germline values: CDR1 SGHVS, CDR2 FQNEAQ. CDR3 size: 15 residues. The CDR3 spells CASSFQQGRRTEAFF. CDR3 sequence (DNA): TGTGCCAGCAGCTTTCAACAGGGTAGACGGACTGAAGCTTTCTTT.

The rearrangement links TRBV13 to TRBJ2-1, with 13 positions matching TRBD2. The germline CDR1 and CDR2 sequences are PRHDT and FYEKMQ (reference sequence). Germline trimming cut 5 bases from V and 8 bases from J; bases unmatched to any gene: 9. This CDR3 comprises 16 residues. The CDR3 DNA reads TGTGCCAGCAGCCTCCGGACTAGCGGGAGACGGGATGAGCAGTTCTTC. It encodes CASSLRTSGRRDEQFF. The full variable domain, its missing parts supplied by reference TRBV13 and TRBJ2-1, is AAGVIQSPRHLIKEKRETATLKCYPIPRHDTVYWYQQGPGQDPQFLISFYEKMQSDKGSIPDRFSAQQFSDYHSELNMSSLELGDSALYFCASSLRTSGRRDEQFFGPGTRLTVL.

The V call is TRBV7-9, the J call TRBJ2-7; D ambiguous. This CDR3 comprises 15 residues. V shed 3 bases and J shed 7 bases, with 19 bases lying between them. Germline CDR1 reads SEHNR; CDR2 reads FQNEAQ (reference sequence). CDR3 protein: CASSFTPAPTGEQYF. The CDR3, as DNA: TGTGCCAGCAGCTTCACCCCCGCTCCAACGGGTGAGCAGTACTTC.

The rearrangement links TRBV7-2 to TRBJ2-3, with 7 nucleotides matching TRBD2. V shed 2 bases and J 4 bases; nucleotides not matched to a gene: 6. The CDR3 sequence is 15 residues long. Germline CDR1 reads SGHTA; CDR2 reads FQGNSA. This CDR3 reads CASSLLAARADTQYF. Here the CDR3 DNA reads TGTGCCAGCAGCTTACTAGCGGCTAGGGCAGATACGCAGTATTTT. Drawing the rest from reference TRBV7-2 and TRBJ2-3, the complete variable domain is GAGVSQSPSNKVTEKGKDVELRCDPISGHTALYWYRQSLGQGLEFLIYFQGNSAPDKSGLPSDRFSAERTGGSVSTLTIQRTQQEDSAVYLCASSLLAARADTQYFGPGTRLTVL.

The rearrangement joins TRBV5-4 to TRBJ2-7; 9 nucleotides match TRBD1. CDR1 and CDR2 (germline): SGHNT, YYREEE (reference sequence). The CDR3 runs to 14 residues. V trimming: 5 bases; J trimming: 3 bases; junction bases outside the gene matches: 6. CDR3 sequence (DNA): TGTGCCAGCAGACCGGGACAGGGAAACTACGAGCAGTACTTC. Protein: CASRPGQGNYEQYF.

This clone was detected ten times or more. This chain connects TRBV9 to TRBJ1-2, with D hard to call. With 4 bases removed from V and 3 bases from J, the gap between germline ends came to 16 bases. The CDR3 has 15 residues. Germline V lookup: CDR1 SGDLS, CDR2 YYNGEE. This chain's CDR3 is CASSPLVGLHYGYTF. The DNA of the CDR3 is TGTGCCAGCAGCCCCCTCGTGGGTCTCCACTATGGCTACACCTTC.

The chain has TRBV5-1 and TRBJ2-1, with 12 bases that match TRBD2. Germline CDR1 is SGHRS and CDR2 is YFSETQ. The CDR3 covers 16 residues. Germline trimming cut 4 bases from V and 8 bases from J; bases unmatched to any gene: 10. CDR3: CASSTASSGGAYEQFF. Written as DNA, the CDR3 is TGCGCCAGCAGCACAGCATCTAGCGGGGGGGCCTATGAGCAGTTCTTC.

V is TRBV29-1 and J is TRBJ2-5; D unclear. Germline values: CDR1 SQVTM, CDR2 ANQGSEA. Trimming stripped 5 bases from V and 5 bases from J, with 12 bases between. The CDR3 totals 12 residues. In nucleotides, the CDR3 is TGCAGCGTTCTGGTGTCTCGGGAGACCCAGTACTTC. It encodes CSVLVSRETQYF.

V and J are TRBV6-5 and TRBJ1-2; D uncertain. V lost 0 bases and J lost 3, with 8 bases in between. The CDR3 is 14 amino acids. Germline-derived CDR1 and CDR2 are MNHEY and SVGAGI. This chain's CDR3 is CASSYSASYYGYTF. DNA for the CDR3: TGTGCCAGCAGTTACTCAGCCAGTTACTATGGCTACACCTTC.

This chain uses TRBV5-4 with TRBJ2-5, with 9 bases that match TRBD1. CDR1 SGHNT and CDR2 YYREEE come from the germline V gene (reference sequence). Trimming removed 4 bases from V and 3 bases from J; junction bases left unmatched: 7. CDR3 length equals 15 residues. CDR3 DNA: TGTGCCAGCAGCACGGCCGGGACAGGGAAAGAGACCCAGTACTTC. This sequence encodes CASSTAGTGKETQYF.

The rearrangement links TRBV4-3 to TRBJ2-2; D might be TRBD2 (5 bases). Germline V gives CDR1 LGHNA, CDR2 YSLEER. V was clipped by 1 base and J by 0 bases, with 9 bases between them. The CDR3 has 16 amino acids. This chain's CDR3 is CASSQGASPNTGELFF. In DNA form, the CDR3 reads TGCGCCAGCAGCCAAGGGGCTAGCCCGAACACCGGGGAGCTGTTTTTT.

The rearrangement uses TRBV5-4 and TRBJ2-7, with 12 nucleotides matching TRBD2. Looked up from germline, CDR1 is SGHNT and CDR2 is YYREEE (reference sequence). J gave up 3 bases and V 0 bases, and 4 bases lay outside the gene matches. The CDR3 sequence is 16 residues long. The CDR3, as DNA: TGTGCCAGCAGCTTGGCTAGCGGGGGGGCCTACTACGAGCAGTACTTC. Its translation is CASSLASGGAYYEQYF.

This chain links TRBV2 with TRBJ2-1, with TRBD1 matching 10 bases. CDR3 length: 13 residues. V was clipped by 5 bases and J by 9 bases; unmatched bases: 4. Germline CDR1 reads SNHLY; CDR2 reads FYNNEI. CDR3 in amino acids: CASSTGQGTEQFF. CDR3 nucleotide sequence: TGTGCCAGCAGTACGGGACAGGGGACTGAGCAGTTCTTC.

The V call is TRBV5-1, the J call TRBJ2-6, with D possibly TRBD2 on 5 matching bases. V was clipped by 4 bases and J by 2 bases, with 13 bases between them. CDR3 length: 16 amino acids. The germline V gene has CDR1 SGHRS and CDR2 YFSETQ. CDR3 region: CASSPTAGAGANVLTF. CDR3 nucleotides: TGCGCCAGCAGCCCCACGGCCGGGGCTGGGGCCAACGTCCTGACTTTC.

The J gene is TRBJ1-1, the V gene TRBV19; D gene ambiguous. The V gene's germline CDR1 is LNHDA and CDR2 SQIVND (reference sequence). Trimming took 9 bases from V and 1 from J, leaving 12 bases between them. This CDR3 is 13 amino acids long. The chain's CDR3 is CASSYQGNTEAFF. The CDR3 nucleotides read TGTGCCAGCTCATACCAAGGGAACACTGAAGCTTTCTTT.

The V and J genes are TRBV6-4 and TRBJ1-5; tentative D call: TRBD1 (5 bases). Per germline, CDR1 MRHNA and CDR2 SNTAGT. This CDR3 region has 15 residues. V was cut by 2 bases and J by 2 bases, with 10 bases left in between. The CDR3 is CASSDSAGGNQPQHF. The CDR3 coding sequence is TGTGCCAGCAGTGACAGCGCGGGGGGCAATCAGCCCCAGCATTTT.

The CDR3 spells CASSLQLTGGGIGYTF. The CDR3 DNA sequence: TGTGCCAGCAGCTTACAATTGACAGGGGGCGGAATTGGCTACACCTTC. This sequence joins TRBV7-2 and TRBJ1-2; 10 nucleotides align to TRBD1. The V and J ends lost 2 bases and 7 bases, in that order; junction bases with no gene match: 10. Germline V gene data show CDR1 as SGHTA and CDR2 as FQGNSA. The CDR3 consists of 16 residues.

V is TRBV5-1 and J is TRBJ2-5; 7 bases map to TRBD2. This CDR3 contains 16 residues. The germline gives CDR1 SGHRS, CDR2 YFSETQ. J was trimmed by 7 bases and V by 3 bases; bases with no gene match: 15. The CDR3 DNA reads as TGCGCCAGCAGCTCACTAGCATCGGGGGGAGTGGGGACCCAGTACTTC. Translating it yields CASSSLASGGVGTQYF. Looking up the rest from reference TRBV5-1 and TRBJ2-5 gives the full variable domain: KAGVTQTPRYLIKTRGQQVTLSCSPISGHRSVSWYQQTPGQGLQFLFEYFSETQRNKGNFPGRFSGRQFSNSRSEMNVSTLELGDSALYLCASSSLASGGVGTQYFGPGTRLLVL.

This chain connects TRBV19 to TRBJ1-4; unclear D gene. V was pared by 10 bases and J by 6 bases, with 15 bases between. The CDR3 loop spans 13 amino acids. Germline V CDR1 and CDR2: LNHDA, SQIVND (reference sequence). This CDR3 reads CATRYYNDEKLFF. CDR3 nucleotide sequence: TGTGCCACCCGTTACTACAACGATGAAAAACTGTTTTTT.

The chain links TRBV10-3 to TRBJ1-1, with unresolved D. Germline CDR1 ENHRY, CDR2 SYGVKD. The CDR3 is 13 amino acids. Trimming removed 6 bases at V and 1 base at J, with 9 bases between. DNA for the CDR3: TGTGCCATCAGCCCCGACCGGAACACTGAAGCTTTCTTT. It yields the protein CAISPDRNTEAFF.

V gene TRBV2 combines with J gene TRBJ2-3; a possible D gene is TRBD1 (6 bases). The CDR3 contains 14 residues. The germline V gene has CDR1 SNHLY and CDR2 FYNNEI. V shed 8 bases and J shed 2 bases, with 14 bases lying between them. CDR3 in DNA: TGTGCCAGCCTGGACAGAGACTCCACAGATACGCAGTATTTT. It codes for CASLDRDSTDTQYF.

This clone was found once. A much bigger clone sits one base away, suggesting this may be a read error. This CDR3 fails to terminate in the conserved phenylalanine or tryptophan, so it likely reflects a read error. The chain carries TRBV25-1 and TRBJ1-1, with TRBD1 identical over 9 bases. Trimming removed 4 bases from V and 6 bases from J; junction bases left unmatched: 9. Germline loops: CDR1 MGHDK, CDR2 SYGVNS. The CDR3 has 15 amino acids. In nucleotides, the CDR3 is TGTGCCAGCAGTGCCGGGACAGGGATTTGGGCTGAAGCTTTCCTT. Its translation: CASSAGTGIWAEAFL.

The chain combines TRBV7-9 with TRBJ1-3; 7 bases fit TRBD1. The junction had 8 bases not matched to a gene; V was cut back by 5 bases and J by 4 bases. This CDR3 comprises 15 residues. CDR1 and CDR2 (germline): SEHNR, FQNEAQ (reference sequence). CDR3 DNA: TGTGCCAGCAGCCTGGGACAGTCGACGGGAAACACCATATATTTT. Translating it yields CASSLGQSTGNTIYF.

The chain combines TRBV2 with TRBJ2-7, with TRBD1 as a possible D gene (6 bases). The V end lost 3 bases, the J end lost 2 bases, and 14 bases lay between the germline ends. Looked up from germline, CDR1 is SNHLY and CDR2 is FYNNEI. This CDR3 is built from 15 residues. The CDR3 coding sequence is TGTGCCAGCAGTGATTTGGCCAGGGGAACCTACGAGCAGTACTTC. Protein sequence: CASSDLARGTYEQYF.